Reported below is one TCR beta chain. This sample is drawn from a study of blood T cell repertoires in COVID-19. The CDR3 contains 16 residues. Trimming took 6 bases from V and 10 from J; bases not matched to a gene: 13. Germline values: CDR1 MNHEY, CDR2 SVGEGT. The repertoire was sequenced with immunoSEQ multiplex PCR; TCRdb's copy has only in-frame clones and lacks some. The sample records 140,000 to 150,000 clones, around 80% being singletons. Sequenced input: peripheral blood. This TCR was sampled from a human donor in a cohort sampled during active COVID-19. The V call is TRBV6-2 or TRBV6-3, the J call TRBJ2-1, with 12 nucleotides matching TRBD2. The DNA of the CDR3 is TGTGCCAGCAGCTCCCGGACTAGCGGGGTCCTGGACGAGCAGTTCTTC. Its translation is CASSSRTSGVLDEQFF.